This TCR beta chain stems from a study of response to subunit inactivated influenza vaccine. TCRdb re-analysed the RT-PCR reads in MiXCR, keeping a single row per CDR3 protein. The profile shows about 780,000 distinct CDR3 sequences, 18% of them singletons. V was pared by 3 bases and J by 4 bases, with 12 bases of the junction left unmatched. Germline V gene data show CDR1 as SGHRS and CDR2 as YFSETQ. The CDR3 has 16 residues. The sample in question was PBMCs from blood, obtained roughly 5 days after vaccination. This receptor was taken from a middle-aged man who received an inactivated influenza vaccine. The chain uses TRBV5-1 and TRBJ1-1, with 7 bases that match TRBD1. For the CDR3, the DNA is TGCGCCAGCAGCTCAGGACATACAGGGGACGGCACTGAAGCTTTCTTT. It yields the protein CASSSGHTGDGTEAFF.